These 10 T cell receptor beta chains share one sample of origin, sequenced in a study of shared clonotypes between healthy human individuals. Profiled with immunoSEQ multiplex PCR; TCRdb holds only in-frame clones, not every one. This sample has 2,500,000 or so clones, with around 94% found just once. The sequencing sample was made of naive CD4+ T cells sorted from blood. Subset given: CD45RA+ positively selected. These receptors originate from a man younger than 35 in good health.

The chain links TRBV5-5 to TRBJ2-2, with 8 bases lining up with TRBD2. From germline, CDR1 is SGHKS and CDR2 YYEKEE (reference sequence). V was pared by 6 bases and J by 1 base, with 11 bases of the junction left unmatched. There are 17 residues in the CDR3. CDR3 in amino acids: CASTRLMLAGNTGELFF. For the CDR3, the DNA is TGTGCCAGCACCCGATTAATGCTAGCGGGGAACACCGGGGAGCTGTTTTTT.

The V gene is TRBV10-3, the J gene TRBJ2-7, with 12 bases identical to TRBD2. CDR3 length: 15 amino acids. Germline assignment: CDR1 ENHRY and CDR2 SYGVKD. V shed 4 bases and J 3 bases; nucleotides not matched to a gene: 4. The CDR3 protein is CAISGRTSGIYEQYF. The DNA for the CDR3 is TGTGCCATCAGTGGAAGGACTAGCGGGATCTACGAGCAGTACTTC.

This rearrangement joins TRBV5-1 to TRBJ2-1; 12 bases are shared with TRBD2. With 4 bases clipped from V and 7 bases from J, the junction kept 9 bases outside the gene matches. The CDR3 runs to 16 residues. In germline, CDR1 is SGHRS, CDR2 YFSETQ. The CDR3 DNA reads TGCGCCAGCAGCGTGGAACTAGCGGGGGGATCTAATGAGCAGTTCTTC. As protein: CASSVELAGGSNEQFF.

The rearrangement links TRBV2 to TRBJ1-3; 11 nucleotides match TRBD1. This CDR3 is built from 15 residues. V lost 3 bases, J lost 6 bases, and 4 bases stayed unmatched. Germline V gives CDR1 SNHLY, CDR2 FYNNEI. The CDR3 nucleotides read TGTGCCAGCAGTGAGGGGACAGGGGGTGAAAACACCATATATTTT. It encodes CASSEGTGGENTIYF.

This rearrangement joins TRBV29-1 to TRBJ1-3; no reliable D call. The CDR3 runs 13 residues. V gave up 7 bases and J gave up 0 bases, with 10 bases separating them. Per germline, CDR1 SQVTM and CDR2 ANQGSEA. In nucleotides, the CDR3 is TGCAGCGCCCTGGGCCTCTCTGGAAACACCATATATTTT. Translated: CSALGLSGNTIYF.

The genes are TRBV11-2 and TRBJ2-7, with 7 bases identical to TRBD1. The V gene's germline CDR1 is SGHAT and CDR2 FQNNGV. V shed 0 bases, J shed 0 bases, and the junction held 5 bases outside the gene matches. The CDR3 loop spans 16 amino acids. The CDR3 DNA reads as TGTGCCAGCAGCTTAGATTCGTACAGGGGCTCCTACGAGCAGTACTTC. Translation: CASSLDSYRGSYEQYF.

This chain connects TRBV10-3 to TRBJ2-3; 10 nucleotides align to TRBD2. CDR3 length: 16 amino acids. The trim removed 2 bases at V and 2 bases at J, leaving 4 bases unmatched. Germline CDR1 is ENHRY and CDR2 is SYGVKD. CDR3 in DNA: TGTGCCATCAGTGAGCCTAGCGGGGGAACCACAGATACGCAGTATTTT. This codes for CAISEPSGGTTDTQYF.

The rearrangement uses TRBV19 and TRBJ2-5, with 10 nucleotides matching TRBD2. This CDR3 region has 16 residues. V lost 5 bases to trimming and J lost 2 bases; unmatched junction nucleotides: 8. CDR1 is LNHDA, CDR2 SQIVND, per germline (reference sequence). For the CDR3, the DNA is TGTGCCAGTAGTCCACGACTAGCGGGTCCACAAGAGACCCAGTACTTC. Encoded protein: CASSPRLAGPQETQYF.

The V call is TRBV5-5, the J call TRBJ2-3; no clear D. The length of the CDR3 is 14 residues. Between the trimmed V and J ends, which lost 4 bases and 0 bases, there was a span of 9 bases. Germline values: CDR1 SGHKS, CDR2 YYEKEE (reference sequence). CDR3 residues: CASSLDLSTDTQYF. DNA of the CDR3: TGTGCCAGCAGCCTGGACCTGAGCACAGATACGCAGTATTTT.

The chain links TRBV5-4 to TRBJ2-7; the D is unclear. Germline V gene lookup returns CDR1 SGHNT and CDR2 YYREEE (reference sequence). V was cut by 4 bases and J by 1 base, with 9 bases left in between. The CDR3 runs 13 residues. The CDR3 reads CASSLFGSYEQYF. CDR3 DNA: TGTGCCAGCAGCCTATTCGGGTCCTACGAGCAGTACTTC. Full variable domain (rest looked up from reference TRBV5-4 and TRBJ2-7): ETGVTQSPTHLIKTRGQQVTLRCSSQSGHNTVSWYQQALGQGPQFIFQYYREEENGRGNFPPRFSGLQFPNYSSELNVNALELDDSALYLCASSLFGSYEQYFGPGTRLTVT.